One TCR beta chain is described in this entry. These data come from a study of control samples from healthy donors and cancer patients. Trimming stripped 5 bases from V and 4 bases from J, with 17 bases between. The germline V gene has CDR1 SGHTA and CDR2 FQGNSA. The CDR3 is 15 amino acids. Sequenced by immunoSEQ multiplex PCR; TCRdb stores in-frame clones only, minus some. The table has 55,000 to 70,000 clones, less than 95% seen once. The rearrangement joins TRBV7-2 to TRBJ1-2; D may be TRBD1 (5 bases). Sequencing was performed on PBMCs. This clonotype was obtained from a man aged 30 to 45 with colorectal cancer. The CDR3 nucleotides read TGTGCCAGCAGCCCGGCGGGGGGTTTTAGCTATGGCTACACCTTC. It translates to CASSPAGGFSYGYTF.